These T cell receptor beta chains were read from a single sample in a study of cytomegalovirus exposure and HLA in healthy donors. Profiled with immunoSEQ multiplex PCR; TCRdb holds only in-frame clones, not every one. The profile shows 190,000 or so clones, less than 90% of them singletons. Sequencing was done on a sample of PBMCs. The source is a man aged 45 to 65 in good health and CMV-seronegative. The CDR3 runs from the conserved cysteine through the conserved F or W. Each record gives: clone size, V gene, J gene, D gene, CDR3 DNA, CDR3 protein. A D gene is named only where the DNA matches it firmly. Not all rows give a size; the values are once, few, many and, for expanded clones, a class.

>few|TRBV30|TRBJ2-3|TRBD2
TGTGCCTGGAGTGCCCCGGGACTAGCGGGGGGGCCCACAGATACGCAGTATTTT
CAWSAPGLAGGPTDTQYF
>-|TRBV6-5|TRBJ1-1|TRBD1
TGTGCCAGCAGTTACTCGAAAGGGACAGCGAACACTGAAGCTTTCTTT
CASSYSKGTANTEAFF
>-|TRBV29-1|TRBJ1-2|TRBD1
TGCAGCGTTGAAGATTATGTTCCGGACAGGGGGATCTATGGCTACACCTTC
CSVEDYVPDRGIYGYTF
>-|TRBV6-5|TRBJ2-7|-
TGTGCCAGCAGTTACTCGAGCAGGATCTACGAGCAGTACTTC
CASSYSSRIYEQYF
>once|TRBV7-9|TRBJ2-3|TRBD2
TGTGCCAGCAGCCCCCGGACTAGCGGGGGGGCGGGAGATACGCAGTATTTT
CASSPRTSGGAGDTQYF
>-|TRBV5-1|TRBJ2-7|-
TGCGCCAGCAGCCTCTCGGGGAGAACCTACGAGCAGTACTTC
CASSLSGRTYEQYF
>once|TRBV28|TRBJ2-7|TRBD2
TGTGCCAGCAGCCTCCTTAGCGGGGTCTCCTACGAGCAGTACTTC
CASSLLSGVSYEQYF
>-|TRBV30|TRBJ1-4|TRBD1
TGTGCCTGGAGCGGGGACAGTGAAAAACTGTTTTTT
CAWSGDSEKLFF
>-|TRBV7-8|TRBJ2-5|-
TGTGCCAGCAGCTTAGCGGGGGGGACCCAGTACTTC
CASSLAGGTQYF
>-|TRBV5-1|TRBJ1-4|TRBD1
TGCGCCAGCAGCCTACTCGGGACAGATAATGAAAAACTGTTTTTT
CASSLLGTDNEKLFF
>-|TRBV7-2|TRBJ2-5|TRBD2
TGTGCCAGCAGCCCAGGTGGCGCGGGGGGGGAGACCCAGTACTTC
CASSPGGAGGETQYF
>-|TRBV21-1|TRBJ2-7|-
TGTGCCAGCAGCAAAGGGACGACAGGACGAAGCTCCTACGAGCAGTACTTC
CASSKGTTGRSSYEQYF
>-|TRBV9|TRBJ2-7|-
TGTGCCAGCAGCGTAGAGGGCAGGGACTCCTACGAGCAGTACTTC
CASSVEGRDSYEQYF
>-|TRBV5-4|TRBJ2-3|TRBD2
TGTGCCAGCAGCGGGACTAGCGGGAGTGGGACAGATACGCAGTATTTT
CASSGTSGSGTDTQYF
>-|TRBV18|TRBJ2-7|TRBD1
TGTGCCAGCTCACCCAGGGGACAGGCTGTGGACGAGCAGTACTTC
CASSPRGQAVDEQYF
>-|TRBV5-1|TRBJ2-5|TRBD1
TGCGCCAGCAGCTTGCGGACAGGGGAGGAGACCCAGTACTTC
CASSLRTGEETQYF
>-|TRBV6-1|TRBJ2-3|TRBD2
TGTGCCAGCAGGGAGGGAGGGGTGAGGGCAGATACGCAGTATTTT
CASREGGVRADTQYF
>-|TRBV11-1|TRBJ1-2|TRBD1
TGTGCCAGCAGCCTTGGGGACAGGGGGCGAGTAGACTATGGCTACACCTTC
CASSLGDRGRVDYGYTF
>-|TRBV7-2|TRBJ1-1|-
TGTGCCAGCAGCTTAGCGCTCAGGGGCGGTGAAGCTTTCTTT
CASSLALRGGEAFF
>-|TRBV7-6|TRBJ2-5|-
TGTGCCAGCAGCTTAGCCGCGGGGCAGCAAGTGACCCAGTACTTC
CASSLAAGQQVTQYF
>once|TRBV11-2|TRBJ2-5|TRBD2
TGTGCCAGCAGCCCAGGAGCGGCGGGGGGCTGGGAGACCCAGTACTTC
CASSPGAAGGWETQYF
>-|TRBV2|TRBJ1-5|-
TGTGCCAGCTCTCGCGGGGAATGGAGCAATCAGCCCCAGCATTTT
CASSRGEWSNQPQHF
>-|TRBV7-2|TRBJ1-2|-
TGTGCCAGCAGCTTAGGCAGGGTGAATTATGGCTACACCTTC
CASSLGRVNYGYTF
>-|TRBV5-1|TRBJ2-3|TRBD1
TGCGCCAGCTCAGGGGGCTATGGCACAGATACGCAGTATTTT
CASSGGYGTDTQYF
>-|TRBV5-1|TRBJ2-7|TRBD1
TGCGCCAGCAGCTTTTTTGTAGGGACAGGAGACTCCTACGAGCAGTACTTC
CASSFFVGTGDSYEQYF
>-|TRBV5-4|TRBJ2-1|TRBD2
TGTGCCAGCAGCCGACTAGCGGGAGGGTTAGGTAATGAGCAGTTCTTC
CASSRLAGGLGNEQFF
>once|TRBV10-1|TRBJ1-6|TRBD1
TGCGCCAGCAGTGTTCTGACAGGGGGAGGACCCCTCCACTTT
CASSVLTGGGPLHF
>-|TRBV11-2|TRBJ2-3|TRBD2
TGTGCCAGCAGCCATAGACTAGCGACCGGCACAGATACGCAGTATTTT
CASSHRLATGTDTQYF
>-|TRBV6-6|TRBJ1-2|TRBD1
TGTGCCAGCAAAGAACCGGGACAGGCTAACTATGGCTACACCTTC
CASKEPGQANYGYTF
>-|TRBV19|TRBJ1-2|-
TGTGCCAGTAGTATTGGCTGGCAAGTTAACTATGGCTACACCTTC
CASSIGWQVNYGYTF
>once|TRBV7-3|TRBJ2-5|TRBD2
TGTGCCAGCAGCCAGACTAGCGGGAGAGGGACCCAGTACTTC
CASSQTSGRGTQYF
>-|TRBV15|TRBJ2-1|TRBD2
TGTGCCACCAGCACCACTTATCCGGGACTAGCGGTCGAGCAGTTCTTC
CATSTTYPGLAVEQFF
>-|TRBV6-1|TRBJ1-5|-
TGTGCCAGCAGTGGGGACTCCAAGGTTCAGCCCCAGCATTTT
CASSGDSKVQPQHF
>-|TRBV7-9|TRBJ2-1|-
TGTTCCAGCAGCACGATGTCCGGGATCAATGAGCAGTTCTTC
CSSSTMSGINEQFF
>-|TRBV7-9|TRBJ2-7|-
TGTGCCAGCAGCCTACCCGGGATTGTGGGGCAGTACTTC
CASSLPGIVGQYF
>-|TRBV5-1|TRBJ1-4|TRBD1
TGCGCCAGCAGCCCGGGACAGACTAATGAAAAACTGTTTTTT
CASSPGQTNEKLFF
>-|TRBV30|TRBJ1-6|-
TGTGCCTGGAGTGTTCAGGGATCCTCACCCCTCCACTTT
CAWSVQGSSPLHF
>-|TRBV6-5|TRBJ1-2|-
TGTGCCAGCAGTTTTCGAGAGTTCTATGGCTACACCTTC
CASSFREFYGYTF
>-|TRBV2|TRBJ2-7|-
TGTGCCAGCAGTGATCTGGGAGGGGGGGCCCACGAGCAGTACTTC
CASSDLGGGAHEQYF
>-|TRBV7-2|TRBJ1-5|-
TGTGCCAGCACACGTTGGGCAGATAGCAATCAGCCCCAGCATTTT
CASTRWADSNQPQHF
>-|TRBV6-5|TRBJ2-4|-
TGTGCCAGCAGACCCCTGCGACAGGCGAGGGACATTCAGTACTTC
CASRPLRQARDIQYF
>-|TRBV27|TRBJ2-7|TRBD2
TGTGCCAGCAGTTTCCGGGAGGGGTACGAGCAGTACTTC
CASSFREGYEQYF
>-|TRBV6-1|TRBJ2-7|-
TGTGCCAGCAGTTATGGTGTGGATGGGCGCGAGCAGTACTTC
CASSYGVDGREQYF
>few|TRBV27|TRBJ1-5|-
TGTGCCAGCAGTTTATGGTCTGTTGGACAGTATAGCAATCAGCCCCAGCATTTT
CASSLWSVGQYSNQPQHF
>once|TRBV10-3|TRBJ1-2|-
TGTGCCACCACCTACGGGACTCAGGGTGGGGGAGGCTACACCTTC
CATTYGTQGGGGYTF
>-|TRBV5-8|TRBJ2-7|-
TGTGCCAGCAGCCCCTATCCGGGGTGGGAGCAGTACTTC
CASSPYPGWEQYF
>-|TRBV2|TRBJ2-7|-
TGTGCCAGCAAGGCACAGGTCAACTCCTACGAGCAGTACTTC
CASKAQVNSYEQYF
>-|TRBV7-8|TRBJ1-3|TRBD1
TGTGCCAGCAGCTTGACAGGGTCGGGAAACACCATATATTTT
CASSLTGSGNTIYF
>-|TRBV28|TRBJ2-1|TRBD2
TGTGCCAGCACCCGGGGGGTCTCCTACAATGAGCAGTTCTTC
CASTRGVSYNEQFF
>-|TRBV5-5|TRBJ1-6|-
TGTGCCAGCAATCCCTTGGGCCCCTATAATTCACCCCTCCACTTT
CASNPLGPYNSPLHF
>-|TRBV27|TRBJ1-5|-
TGTGCCAGCGATTCGGGTCAGGGCAAAGGTCCATACCAGCCCCAGCATTTT
CASDSGQGKGPYQPQHF
>few|TRBV4-3|TRBJ2-2|-
TGCGCCAGCAGCCAAGATTCCCTAGCGAGCTACACCGGGGAGCTGTTTTTT
CASSQDSLASYTGELFF
>-|TRBV5-1|TRBJ1-1|-
TGCGCCAGCAGCTCTTCGGGAGGGCCGGGGAGCACTGAAGCTTTCTTT
CASSSSGGPGSTEAFF
>once|TRBV6-4|TRBJ2-5|-
TGTGCCAGCAGGCCAGGGGAAGGGAGAGGGCAAGAGACCCAGTACTTC
CASRPGEGRGQETQYF
>once|TRBV10-3|TRBJ2-7|TRBD2
TGTGCCATCAGGGAACAAAGCGGGAGCTCCTACGAGCAGTACTTC
CAIREQSGSSYEQYF
>-|TRBV6-5|TRBJ2-1|-
TGTGCCAGCAGTTACGTGCGGGCGAACTACAATGAGCAGTTCTTC
CASSYVRANYNEQFF
>-|TRBV5-4|TRBJ2-3|-
TGTGCCAGCAGCTTGGAGGTGGCCCAGGCAGATACGCAGTATTTT
CASSLEVAQADTQYF
>-|TRBV4-1|TRBJ1-5|-
TGCGCCAGCAGCCAAGCCACCGGATTCGGACAACCCCAGCATTTT
CASSQATGFGQPQHF
>-|TRBV19|TRBJ2-7|TRBD1
TGTGCCAGTAGCGATACCGGGACAGGGAACTACGAGCAGTACTTC
CASSDTGTGNYEQYF